The sequence of this TCR beta chain was determined in a study of T cells in Graves' hyperthyroidism and ophthalmopathy. CDR3 size: 13 residues. Germline CDR1 MNHEY, CDR2 SVGAGI. The germline V and J ends were trimmed by 7 bases and 2 bases, with 11 bases remaining between them. This clonotype was detected ten times or more. Using RNA transcripts as the source, TCR beta CDR3 regions were amplified. TCR CDR3 regions were first amplified by RT-PCR with HTBI primers. TCRdb independently ran MiXCR on the multiplex PCR reads; one entry per CDR3 protein. Among approximately 520,000 distinct CDR3 sequences listed, approximately 25% were seen once.

The clonotype was recovered from a woman in her twenties or thirties with Graves' ophthalmopathy. The V and J genes are TRBV6-5 and TRBJ1-2; maybe TRBD1 (5 bases). The specimen sequenced was blood. CDR3 residues: CASTPQGNYGYTF. In nucleotides, the CDR3 is TGTGCCAGCACCCCCCAGGGAAACTATGGCTACACCTTC.